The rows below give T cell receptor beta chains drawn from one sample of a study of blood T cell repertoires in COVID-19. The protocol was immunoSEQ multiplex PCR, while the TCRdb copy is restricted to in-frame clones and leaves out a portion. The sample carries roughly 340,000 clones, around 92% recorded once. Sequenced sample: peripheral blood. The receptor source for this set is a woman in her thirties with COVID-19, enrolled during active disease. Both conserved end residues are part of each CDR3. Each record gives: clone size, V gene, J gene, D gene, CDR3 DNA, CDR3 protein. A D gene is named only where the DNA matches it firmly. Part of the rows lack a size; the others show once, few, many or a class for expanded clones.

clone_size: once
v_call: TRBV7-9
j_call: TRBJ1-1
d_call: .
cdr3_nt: TGTGCCAGCAGCCTGGAGCGGGGTACTGAAGCTTTCTTT
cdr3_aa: CASSLERGTEAFF

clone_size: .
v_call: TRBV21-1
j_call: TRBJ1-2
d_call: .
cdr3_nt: TGTGCCAGCAGCAACGAGGGTGTAGATGGCTACACCTTC
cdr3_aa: CASSNEGVDGYTF

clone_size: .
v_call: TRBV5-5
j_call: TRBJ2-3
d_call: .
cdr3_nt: TGTGCCAGCAGCTTGGATCTTGCCAGGGCGGATACGCAGTATTTT
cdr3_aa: CASSLDLARADTQYF

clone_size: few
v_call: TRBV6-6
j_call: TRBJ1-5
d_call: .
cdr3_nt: TGTGCCAGCAGTTACGGGGGGATTAATAGCAATCAGCCCCAGCATTTT
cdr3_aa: CASSYGGINSNQPQHF

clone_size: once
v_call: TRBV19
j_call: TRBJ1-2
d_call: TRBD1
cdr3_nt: TGTGCCAGTGAGGAGGGACAGGGGGCTGGTGGCTACACCTTC
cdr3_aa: CASEEGQGAGGYTF

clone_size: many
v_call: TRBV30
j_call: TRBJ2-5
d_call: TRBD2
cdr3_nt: TGTGCCTGGAGCACTAGCGGGAGAAGGGAGACCCAGTACTTC
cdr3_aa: CAWSTSGRRETQYF

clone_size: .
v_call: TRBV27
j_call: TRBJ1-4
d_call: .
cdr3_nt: TGTGCCAGCAGTTTTCAGCAGGGTGGCGCAACTAATGAAAAACTGTTTTTT
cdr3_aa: CASSFQQGGATNEKLFF

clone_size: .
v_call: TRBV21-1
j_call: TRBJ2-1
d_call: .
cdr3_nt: TGTGCCAGCAGCCCCCAAAGCCGGGTCCGGTGGGATGAGCAGTTCTTC
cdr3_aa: CASSPQSRVRWDEQFF

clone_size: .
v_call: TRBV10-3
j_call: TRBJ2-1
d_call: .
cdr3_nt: TGTGCCATCACCCAGGGCCCGTACAATGAGCAGTTCTTC
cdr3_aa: CAITQGPYNEQFF

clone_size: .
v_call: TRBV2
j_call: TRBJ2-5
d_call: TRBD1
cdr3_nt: TGTGCCAGCACTTGGGACAGGGCCACACAAGAGACCCAGTACTTC
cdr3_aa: CASTWDRATQETQYF

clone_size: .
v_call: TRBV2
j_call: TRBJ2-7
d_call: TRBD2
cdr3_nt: TGTGCCAGCAGTAGGCGAGGACTAGCGGGGTTCTACGAGCAGTACTTC
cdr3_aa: CASSRRGLAGFYEQYF

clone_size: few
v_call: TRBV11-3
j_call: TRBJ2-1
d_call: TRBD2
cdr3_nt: TGTGCCAGCAGCCAAGGACTAGCGGGACAAGAGCAGTTCTTC
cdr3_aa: CASSQGLAGQEQFF

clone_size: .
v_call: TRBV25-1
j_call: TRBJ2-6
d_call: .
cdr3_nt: TGTGCCAGCAGTGTTCTCCCACTCCTCTCTGGGGCCAACGTCCTGACTTTC
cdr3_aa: CASSVLPLLSGANVLTF

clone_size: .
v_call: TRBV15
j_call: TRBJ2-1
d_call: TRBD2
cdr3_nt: TGTGCCACCAGGGGGGGGGAGGATAACAATGAGCAGTTCTTC
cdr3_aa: CATRGGEDNNEQFF

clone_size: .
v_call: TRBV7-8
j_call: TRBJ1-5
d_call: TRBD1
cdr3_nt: TGTGCCAGCAGCCGGGGACAGGGGGAGCCCCAGCATTTT
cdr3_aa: CASSRGQGEPQHF

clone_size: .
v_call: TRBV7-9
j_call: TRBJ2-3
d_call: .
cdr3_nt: TGTGCCAGCAGCTCACAGGGTTTAGATACAGATACGCAGTATTTT
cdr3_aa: CASSSQGLDTDTQYF

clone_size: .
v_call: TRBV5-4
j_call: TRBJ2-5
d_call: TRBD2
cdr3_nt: TGTGCCAGCAGCCGGGAGGGACTAGCGGGAGTGGAGACCCAGTACTTC
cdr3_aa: CASSREGLAGVETQYF

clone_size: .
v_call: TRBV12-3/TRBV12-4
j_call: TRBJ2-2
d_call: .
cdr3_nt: TGTGCCAGCAGTCAGGGTTTGACCGGGGAGCTGTTTTTT
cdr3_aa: CASSQGLTGELFF

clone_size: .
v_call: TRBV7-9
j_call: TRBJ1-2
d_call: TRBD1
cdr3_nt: TGTGCCAGCAGCCCTCCGGACAGGGCAGGGCTGGAGGCTACCGGCTACACCTTC
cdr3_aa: CASSPPDRAGLEATGYTF

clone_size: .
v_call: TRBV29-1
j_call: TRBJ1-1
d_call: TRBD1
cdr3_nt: TGCAGCGTTTCCTCGGACAGGGTGAACACTGAAGCTTTCTTT
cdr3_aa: CSVSSDRVNTEAFF

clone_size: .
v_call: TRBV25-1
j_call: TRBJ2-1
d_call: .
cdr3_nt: TGTGCCAGCAGTGGGGAGAGCTCCTACAATGAGCAGTTCTTC
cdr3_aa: CASSGESSYNEQFF

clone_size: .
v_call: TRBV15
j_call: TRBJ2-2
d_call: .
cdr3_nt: TGTGCCACCAGCATTGGGCAGAACACCGGGGAGCTGTTTTTT
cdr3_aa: CATSIGQNTGELFF

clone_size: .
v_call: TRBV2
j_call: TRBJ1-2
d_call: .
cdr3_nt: TGTGCCAGCAGTGAGAACAGCCAGATTAACTATGGCTACACCTTC
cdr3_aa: CASSENSQINYGYTF

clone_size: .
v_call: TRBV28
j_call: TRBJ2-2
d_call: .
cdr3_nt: TGTGCCAGCAGCGTAGGGGGCACCGGGGAGCTGTTTTTT
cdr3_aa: CASSVGGTGELFF

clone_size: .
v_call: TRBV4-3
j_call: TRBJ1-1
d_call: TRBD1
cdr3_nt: TGCGCCAGCAGCCAAGTCTCGGGACAGGGTAGATTAGAAGCTTTCTTT
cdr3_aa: CASSQVSGQGRLEAFF

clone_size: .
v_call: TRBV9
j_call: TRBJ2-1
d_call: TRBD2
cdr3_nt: TGTGCCAGCAGCGTCCCTAGCGGGAGCCCCTACAATGAGCAGTTCTTC
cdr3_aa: CASSVPSGSPYNEQFF

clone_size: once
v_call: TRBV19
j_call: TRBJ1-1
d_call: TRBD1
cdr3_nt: TGTGCCAGTAGTGGGACAGGGGAGAGGCACACTGAAGCTTTCTTT
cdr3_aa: CASSGTGERHTEAFF

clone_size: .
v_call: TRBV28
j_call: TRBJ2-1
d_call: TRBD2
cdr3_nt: TGTGCCAGCAGTTTGTTACTAGCGGGAATCATTAATGAGCAGTTCTTC
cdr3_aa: CASSLLLAGIINEQFF

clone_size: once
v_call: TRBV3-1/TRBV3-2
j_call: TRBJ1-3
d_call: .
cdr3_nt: TGTGCCAGCAGCCAAGATCATCCAGGGGTACAGGACCTGAGTTCTGGAAACACCATATATTTT
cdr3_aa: CASSQDHPGVQDLSSGNTIYF

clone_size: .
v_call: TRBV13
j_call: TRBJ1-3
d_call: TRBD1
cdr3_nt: TGTGCCAGCAGCTTAGGGGGACAGGGGACCCCGGGCGGTGGAAACACCATATATTTT
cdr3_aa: CASSLGGQGTPGGGNTIYF

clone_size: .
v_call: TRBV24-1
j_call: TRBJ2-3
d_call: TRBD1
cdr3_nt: TGTGCCACCTCCGGGACAGGGAATTCCGATACGCAGTATTTT
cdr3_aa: CATSGTGNSDTQYF

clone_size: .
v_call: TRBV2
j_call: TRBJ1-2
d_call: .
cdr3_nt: TGTGCCCCCCGGGGGGAGACTAACTATGGCTACACCTTC
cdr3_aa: CAPRGETNYGYTF

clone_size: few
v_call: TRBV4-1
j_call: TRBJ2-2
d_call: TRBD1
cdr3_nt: TGCGCCAGCAGCCACCGAGGGGGCTCTTCCGGGGAGCTGTTTTTT
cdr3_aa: CASSHRGGSSGELFF

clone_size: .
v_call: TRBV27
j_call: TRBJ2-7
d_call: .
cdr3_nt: TGTGCCAGCAGTTTATTACAGGGAGCCTACGAGCAGTACTTC
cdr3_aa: CASSLLQGAYEQYF

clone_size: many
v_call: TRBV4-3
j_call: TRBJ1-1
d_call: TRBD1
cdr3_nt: TGCGCCAGCAGCCAAGAGCCCGGGACAGGGAGCACTGAAGCTTTCTTT
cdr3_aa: CASSQEPGTGSTEAFF

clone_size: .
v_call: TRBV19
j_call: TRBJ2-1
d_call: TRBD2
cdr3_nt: TGTGCCAGTAGTGAAGTAGCGGGAGCTAATTACAATGAGCAGTTCTTC
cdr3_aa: CASSEVAGANYNEQFF